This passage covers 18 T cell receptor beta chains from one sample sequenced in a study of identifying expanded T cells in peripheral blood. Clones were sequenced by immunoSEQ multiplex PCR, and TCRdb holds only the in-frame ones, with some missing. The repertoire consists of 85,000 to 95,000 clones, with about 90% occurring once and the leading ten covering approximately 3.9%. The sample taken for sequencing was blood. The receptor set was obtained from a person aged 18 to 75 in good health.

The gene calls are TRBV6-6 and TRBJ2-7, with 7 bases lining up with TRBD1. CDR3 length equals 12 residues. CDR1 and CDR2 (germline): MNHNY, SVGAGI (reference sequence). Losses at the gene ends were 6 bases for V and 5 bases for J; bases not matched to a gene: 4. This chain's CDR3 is CASRPGQHEQYF. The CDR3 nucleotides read TGTGCCAGCAGACCGGGACAGCACGAGCAGTACTTC.

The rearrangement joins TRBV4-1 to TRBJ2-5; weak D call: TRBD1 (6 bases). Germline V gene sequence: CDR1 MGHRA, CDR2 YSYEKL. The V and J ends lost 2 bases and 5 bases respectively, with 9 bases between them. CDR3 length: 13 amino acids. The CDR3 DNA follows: TGCGCCAGCAGCCAAACAGGGTTGGAGACCCAGTACTTC. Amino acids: CASSQTGLETQYF.

CDR3 in DNA: TGTGCCACCAGCTCTCAGGGAAACACTGAAGCTTTCTTT. Translated, it gives CATSSQGNTEAFF. This chain connects TRBV15 to TRBJ1-1; a weak D match, TRBD1 (5 bases). CDR3 length: 13 amino acids. V lost 5 bases to trimming and J lost 2 bases, with 9 bases between them. Germline loops: CDR1 LNHNV, CDR2 YYDKDF (reference sequence).

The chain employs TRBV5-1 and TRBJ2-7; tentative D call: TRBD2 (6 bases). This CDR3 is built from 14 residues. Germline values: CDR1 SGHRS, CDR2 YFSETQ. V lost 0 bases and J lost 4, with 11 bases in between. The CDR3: CASSLAWGGYEQYF. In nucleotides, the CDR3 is TGCGCCAGCAGCTTGGCATGGGGAGGTTACGAGCAGTACTTC.

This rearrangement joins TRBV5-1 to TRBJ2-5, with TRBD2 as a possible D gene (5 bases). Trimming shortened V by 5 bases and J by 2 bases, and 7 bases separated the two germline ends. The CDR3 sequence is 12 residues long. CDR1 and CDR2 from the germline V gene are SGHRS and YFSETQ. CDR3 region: CASSPGQETQYF. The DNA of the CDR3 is TGCGCCAGCAGTCCGGGACAAGAGACCCAGTACTTC.

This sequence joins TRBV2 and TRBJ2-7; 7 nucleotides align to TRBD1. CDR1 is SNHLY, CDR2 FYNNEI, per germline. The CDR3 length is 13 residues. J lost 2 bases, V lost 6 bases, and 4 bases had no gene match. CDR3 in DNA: TGTGCCAGCAGGACAGGGACAACCTACGAGCAGTACTTC. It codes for CASRTGTTYEQYF.

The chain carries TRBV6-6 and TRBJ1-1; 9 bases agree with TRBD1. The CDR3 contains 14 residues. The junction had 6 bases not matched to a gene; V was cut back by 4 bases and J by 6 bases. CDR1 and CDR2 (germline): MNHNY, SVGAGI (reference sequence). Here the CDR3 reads CASSFATGGSEAFF. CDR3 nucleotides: TGTGCCAGCAGTTTCGCGACAGGGGGATCTGAAGCTTTCTTT.

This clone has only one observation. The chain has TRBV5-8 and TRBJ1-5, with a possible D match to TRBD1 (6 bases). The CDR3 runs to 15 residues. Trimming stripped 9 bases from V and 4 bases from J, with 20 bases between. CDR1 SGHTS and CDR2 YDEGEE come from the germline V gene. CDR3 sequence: CANRGTRDKNQPQHF. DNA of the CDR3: TGTGCCAACCGTGGGACCCGGGACAAAAATCAGCCCCAGCATTTT.

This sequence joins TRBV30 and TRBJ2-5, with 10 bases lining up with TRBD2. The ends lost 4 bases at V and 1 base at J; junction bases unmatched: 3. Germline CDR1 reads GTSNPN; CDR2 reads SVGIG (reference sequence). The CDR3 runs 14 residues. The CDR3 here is CAWTSGGSQETQYF. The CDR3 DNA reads TGTGCCTGGACTAGCGGGGGAAGCCAAGAGACCCAGTACTTC.

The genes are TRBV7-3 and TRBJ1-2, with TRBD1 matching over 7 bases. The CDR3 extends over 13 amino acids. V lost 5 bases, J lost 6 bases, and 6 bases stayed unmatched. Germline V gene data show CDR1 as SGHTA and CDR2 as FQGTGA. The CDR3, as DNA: TGTGCCAGCAGCCCGGACAGGTCGGATGGCTACACCTTC. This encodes CASSPDRSDGYTF.

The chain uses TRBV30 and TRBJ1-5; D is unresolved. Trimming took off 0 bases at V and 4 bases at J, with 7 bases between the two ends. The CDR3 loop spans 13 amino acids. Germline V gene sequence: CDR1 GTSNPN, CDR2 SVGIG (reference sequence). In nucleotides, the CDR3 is TGTGCCTGGAGTGTAGTTGGAAATCAGCCCCAGCATTTT. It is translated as CAWSVVGNQPQHF.

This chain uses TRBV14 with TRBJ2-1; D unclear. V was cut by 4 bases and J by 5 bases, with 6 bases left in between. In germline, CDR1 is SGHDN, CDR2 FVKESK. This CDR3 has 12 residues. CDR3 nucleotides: TGTGCCAGCAGCCTAAGTAACAATGAGCAGTTCTTC. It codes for CASSLSNNEQFF. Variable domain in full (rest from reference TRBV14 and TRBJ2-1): EAGVTQFPSHSVIEKGQTVTLRCDPISGHDNLYWYRRVMGKEIKFLLHFVKESKQDESGMPNNRFLAERTGGTYSTLKVQPAELEDSGVYFCASSLSNNEQFFGPGTRLTVL.

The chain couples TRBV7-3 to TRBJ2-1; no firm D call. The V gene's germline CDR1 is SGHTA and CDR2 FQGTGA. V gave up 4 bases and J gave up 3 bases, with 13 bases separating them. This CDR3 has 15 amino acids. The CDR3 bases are TGTGCCAGCAGCTCCCGGAAGATCAACTACAATGAGCAGTTCTTC. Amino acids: CASSSRKINYNEQFF.

CDR3 in DNA: TGTGCCAGCAGCTTGAGGGGGCGGGTATACGAGCAGTACTTC. It yields the protein CASSLRGRVYEQYF. The rearrangement uses TRBV5-4 and TRBJ2-7, with 7 nucleotides matching TRBD1. The CDR3 contains 14 residues. Looked up from germline, CDR1 is SGHNT and CDR2 is YYREEE (reference sequence). V dropped 1 base and J dropped 4; count of bases not matched to a gene: 5.

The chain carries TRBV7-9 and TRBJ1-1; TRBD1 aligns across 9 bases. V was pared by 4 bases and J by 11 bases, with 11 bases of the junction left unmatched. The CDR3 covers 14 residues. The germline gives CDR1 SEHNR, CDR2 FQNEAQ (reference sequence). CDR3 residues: CASSSGHRGLDAFF. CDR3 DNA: TGTGCCAGCAGCTCTGGCCACAGGGGGCTGGACGCTTTCTTT. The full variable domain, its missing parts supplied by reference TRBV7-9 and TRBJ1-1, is DTGVSQNPRHKITKRGQNVTFRCDPISEHNRLYWYRQTLGQGPEFLTYFQNEAQLEKSRLLSDRFSAERPKGSFSTLEIQRTEQGDSAMYLCASSSGHRGLDAFFGQGTRLTVV.

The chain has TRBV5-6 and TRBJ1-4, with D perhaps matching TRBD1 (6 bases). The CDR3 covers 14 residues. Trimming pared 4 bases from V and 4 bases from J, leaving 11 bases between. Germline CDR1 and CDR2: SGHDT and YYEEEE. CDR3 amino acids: CASSADSFNEKLFF. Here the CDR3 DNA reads TGTGCCAGCAGCGCGGACAGCTTTAATGAAAAACTGTTTTTT.

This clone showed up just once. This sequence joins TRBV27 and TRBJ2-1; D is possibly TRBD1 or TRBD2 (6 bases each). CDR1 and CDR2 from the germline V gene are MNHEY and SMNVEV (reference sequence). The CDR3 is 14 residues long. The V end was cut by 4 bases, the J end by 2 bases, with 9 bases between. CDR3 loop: CASSSRGPYNEQFF. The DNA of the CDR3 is TGTGCCAGCAGTTCCCGGGGGCCCTACAATGAGCAGTTCTTC.

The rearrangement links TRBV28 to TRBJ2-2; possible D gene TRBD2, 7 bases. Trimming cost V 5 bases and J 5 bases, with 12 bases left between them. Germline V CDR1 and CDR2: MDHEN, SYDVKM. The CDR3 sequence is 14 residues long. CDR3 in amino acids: CASSRGARTGELFF. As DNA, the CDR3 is TGTGCCAGCAGTCGGGGGGCTAGGACCGGGGAGCTGTTTTTT.